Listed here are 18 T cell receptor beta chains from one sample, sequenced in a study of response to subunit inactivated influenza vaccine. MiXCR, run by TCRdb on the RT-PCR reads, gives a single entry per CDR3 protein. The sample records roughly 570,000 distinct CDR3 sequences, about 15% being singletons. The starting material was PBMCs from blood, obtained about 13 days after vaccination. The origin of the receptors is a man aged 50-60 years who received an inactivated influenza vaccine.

CDR3 protein: CASSYSVRESTDTQYF. The CDR3 DNA reads TGTGCCAGCAGTTACTCGGTCCGGGAGAGCACAGATACGCAGTATTTT. The chain has TRBV6-2 or TRBV6-3 and TRBJ2-3; TRBD2 is a possible D gene (6 bases). This CDR3 is built from 16 residues. The ends were cut back, 0 bases at V and 0 bases at J, with 10 bases in the middle. Germline V gives CDR1 MNHEY, CDR2 SVGEGT.

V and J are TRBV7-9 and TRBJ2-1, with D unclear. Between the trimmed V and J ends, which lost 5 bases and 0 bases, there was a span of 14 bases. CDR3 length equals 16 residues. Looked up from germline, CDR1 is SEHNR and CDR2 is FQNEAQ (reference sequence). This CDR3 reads CASSPVYSPSYNEQFF. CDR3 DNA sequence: TGTGCCAGCAGCCCGGTGTACAGCCCCTCCTACAATGAGCAGTTCTTC. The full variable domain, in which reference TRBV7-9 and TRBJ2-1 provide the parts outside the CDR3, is DTGVSQNPRHKITKRGQNVTFRCDPISEHNRLYWYRQTLGQGPEFLTYFQNEAQLEKSRLLSDRFSAERPKGSFSTLEIQRTEQGDSAMYLCASSPVYSPSYNEQFFGPGTRLTVL.

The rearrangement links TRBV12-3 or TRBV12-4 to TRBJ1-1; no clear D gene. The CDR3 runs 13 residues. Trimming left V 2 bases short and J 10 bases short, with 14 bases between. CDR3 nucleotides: TGTGCCAGCAGTTTACAGGCCACCGCAGGAGCTTTCTTT. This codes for CASSLQATAGAFF.

As DNA, the CDR3 is TGTGCCATCAGTGAGTCGGCAGGGGGCCGCGACGAGCAGTACTTC. Encoded protein: CAISESAGGRDEQYF. The chain employs TRBV10-3 and TRBJ2-7; 8 bases map to TRBD1. Germline V CDR1 and CDR2: ENHRY, SYGVKD. V gave up 0 bases and J gave up 5 bases; unmatched junction bases: 6. The CDR3 covers 15 residues.

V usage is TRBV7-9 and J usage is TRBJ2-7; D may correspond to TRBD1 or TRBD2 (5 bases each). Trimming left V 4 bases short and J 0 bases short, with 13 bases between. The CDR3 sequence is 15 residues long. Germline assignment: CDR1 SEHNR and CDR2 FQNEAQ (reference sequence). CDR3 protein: CASSSWDGTSYEQYF. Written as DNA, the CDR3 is TGTGCCAGCAGCTCTTGGGACGGGACCTCCTACGAGCAGTACTTC.

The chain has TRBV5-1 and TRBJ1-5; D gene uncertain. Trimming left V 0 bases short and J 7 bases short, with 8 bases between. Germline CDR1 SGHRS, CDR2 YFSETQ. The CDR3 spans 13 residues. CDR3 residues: CASSLEGAQPQHF. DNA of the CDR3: TGCGCCAGCAGCTTGGAGGGCGCGCAGCCCCAGCATTTT.

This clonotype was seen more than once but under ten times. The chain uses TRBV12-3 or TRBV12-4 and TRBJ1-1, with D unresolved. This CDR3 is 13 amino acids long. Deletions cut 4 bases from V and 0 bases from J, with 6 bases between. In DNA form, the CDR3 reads TGTGCCAGCAGTTACACGCTGAACACTGAAGCTTTCTTT. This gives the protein CASSYTLNTEAFF.

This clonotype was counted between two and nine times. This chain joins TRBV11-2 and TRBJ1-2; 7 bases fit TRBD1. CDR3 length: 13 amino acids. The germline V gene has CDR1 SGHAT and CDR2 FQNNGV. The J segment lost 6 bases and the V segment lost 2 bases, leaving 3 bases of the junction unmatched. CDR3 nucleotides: TGTGCCAGCAGCTTAAGACAGGGCCATGGCTACACCTTC. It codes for CASSLRQGHGYTF.

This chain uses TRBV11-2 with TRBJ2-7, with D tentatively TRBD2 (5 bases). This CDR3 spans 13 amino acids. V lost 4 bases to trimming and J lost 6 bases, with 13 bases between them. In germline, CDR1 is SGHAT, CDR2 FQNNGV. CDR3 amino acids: CASSSHLRGEQYF. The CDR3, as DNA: TGTGCCAGCAGCTCTCACCTTCGGGGCGAGCAGTACTTC.

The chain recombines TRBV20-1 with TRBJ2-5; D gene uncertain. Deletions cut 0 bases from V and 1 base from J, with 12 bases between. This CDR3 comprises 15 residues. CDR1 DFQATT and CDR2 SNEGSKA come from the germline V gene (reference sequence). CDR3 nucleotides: TGCAGTGCTAGAGATGCCGCGACTGGCCAAGAGACCCAGTACTTC. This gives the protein CSARDAATGQETQYF.

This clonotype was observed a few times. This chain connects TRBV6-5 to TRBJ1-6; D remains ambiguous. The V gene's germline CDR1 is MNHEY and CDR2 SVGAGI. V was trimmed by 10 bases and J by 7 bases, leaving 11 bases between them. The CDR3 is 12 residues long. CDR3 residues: CATHRGNSPLHF. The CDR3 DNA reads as TGTGCCACCCATCGTGGCAATTCACCCCTCCACTTT.

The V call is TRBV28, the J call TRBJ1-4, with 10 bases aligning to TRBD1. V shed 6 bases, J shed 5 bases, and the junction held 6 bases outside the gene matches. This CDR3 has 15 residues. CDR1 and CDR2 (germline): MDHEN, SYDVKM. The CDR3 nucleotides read TGTGCCAGCAGCAAAAGGGACAGGGGAAATGAAAAACTGTTTTTT. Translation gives CASSKRDRGNEKLFF.

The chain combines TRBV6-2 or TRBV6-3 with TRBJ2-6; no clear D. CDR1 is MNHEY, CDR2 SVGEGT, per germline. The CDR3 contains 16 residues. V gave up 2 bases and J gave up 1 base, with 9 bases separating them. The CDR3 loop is CASSYPWRSGANVLTF. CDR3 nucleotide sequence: TGTGCCAGCAGTTACCCATGGCGATCTGGGGCCAACGTCCTGACTTTC.

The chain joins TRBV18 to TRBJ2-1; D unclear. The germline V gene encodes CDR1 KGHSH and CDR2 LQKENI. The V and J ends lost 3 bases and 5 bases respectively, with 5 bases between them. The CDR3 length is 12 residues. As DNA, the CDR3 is TGTGCCAGCTCACCGCAGAACAATGAGCAGTTCTTC. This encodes CASSPQNNEQFF.

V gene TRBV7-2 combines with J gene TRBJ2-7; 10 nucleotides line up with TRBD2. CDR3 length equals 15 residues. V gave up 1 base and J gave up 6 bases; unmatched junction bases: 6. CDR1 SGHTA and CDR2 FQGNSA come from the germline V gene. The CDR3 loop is CASSLDASGSGEQYF. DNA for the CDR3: TGTGCCAGCAGCTTAGATGCTAGCGGGAGTGGCGAGCAGTACTTC.

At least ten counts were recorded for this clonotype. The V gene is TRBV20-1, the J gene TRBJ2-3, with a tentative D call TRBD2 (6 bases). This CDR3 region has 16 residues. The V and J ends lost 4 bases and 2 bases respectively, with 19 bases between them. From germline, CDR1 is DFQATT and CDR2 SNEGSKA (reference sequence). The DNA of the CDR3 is TGCAGTGCTAATAGGGGTAGCGGCGACAACACAGATACGCAGTATTTT. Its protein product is CSANRGSGDNTDTQYF.

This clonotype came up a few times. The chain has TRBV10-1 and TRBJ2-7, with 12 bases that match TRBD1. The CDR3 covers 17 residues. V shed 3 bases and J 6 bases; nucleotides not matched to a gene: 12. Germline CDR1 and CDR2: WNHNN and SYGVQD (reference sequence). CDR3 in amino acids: CASSDPGQGAAGCEQYF. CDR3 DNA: TGCGCCAGCAGTGACCCGGGACAGGGGGCCGCAGGGTGCGAGCAGTACTTC.

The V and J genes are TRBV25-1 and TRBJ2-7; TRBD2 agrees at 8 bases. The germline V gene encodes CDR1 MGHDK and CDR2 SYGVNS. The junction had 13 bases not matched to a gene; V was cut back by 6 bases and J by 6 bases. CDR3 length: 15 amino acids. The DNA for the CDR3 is TGTGCCAGCAGCATTACCAGCGGGAGTAGTTCCGAGCAGTACTTC. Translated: CASSITSGSSSEQYF.